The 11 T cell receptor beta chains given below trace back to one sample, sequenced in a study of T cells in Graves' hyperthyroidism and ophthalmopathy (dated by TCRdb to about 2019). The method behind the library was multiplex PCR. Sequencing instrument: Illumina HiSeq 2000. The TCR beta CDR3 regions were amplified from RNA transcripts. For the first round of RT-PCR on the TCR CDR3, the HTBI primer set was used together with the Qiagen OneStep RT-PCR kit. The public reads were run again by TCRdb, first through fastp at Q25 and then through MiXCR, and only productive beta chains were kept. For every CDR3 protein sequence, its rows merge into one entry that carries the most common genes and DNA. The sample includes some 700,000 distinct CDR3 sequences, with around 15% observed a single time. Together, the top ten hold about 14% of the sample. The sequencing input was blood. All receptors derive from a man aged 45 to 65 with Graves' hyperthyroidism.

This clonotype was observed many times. CDR3 sequence reads: CASSSLKAGSYNEQFF. The DNA of the CDR3 is TGTGCCAGCAGTTCCCTCAAAGCGGGCTCCTACAATGAGCAGTTCTTC. The V call is TRBV27, the J call TRBJ2-1, with D maybe TRBD2 (6 bases). Trimming pared 4 bases from V and 0 bases from J, leaving 13 bases between. This CDR3 is 16 amino acids long. In germline, CDR1 is MNHEY, CDR2 SMNVEV (reference sequence).

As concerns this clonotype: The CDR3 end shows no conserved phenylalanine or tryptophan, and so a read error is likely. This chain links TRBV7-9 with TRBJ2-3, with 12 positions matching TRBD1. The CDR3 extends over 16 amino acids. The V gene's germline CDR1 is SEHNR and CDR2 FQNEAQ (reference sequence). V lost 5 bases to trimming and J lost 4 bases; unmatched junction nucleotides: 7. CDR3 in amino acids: CASSPYRDRGPDTQYC. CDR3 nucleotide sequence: TGTGCCAGCAGCCCCTATAGGGACAGGGGGCCAGATACGCAGTATTGT.

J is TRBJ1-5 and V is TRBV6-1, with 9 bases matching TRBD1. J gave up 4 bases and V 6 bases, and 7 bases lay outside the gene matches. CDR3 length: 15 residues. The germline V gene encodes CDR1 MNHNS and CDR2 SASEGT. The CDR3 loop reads CASRIQGAPNQPQHF. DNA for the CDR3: TGTGCCAGCAGAATACAGGGGGCGCCGAATCAGCCCCAGCATTTT.

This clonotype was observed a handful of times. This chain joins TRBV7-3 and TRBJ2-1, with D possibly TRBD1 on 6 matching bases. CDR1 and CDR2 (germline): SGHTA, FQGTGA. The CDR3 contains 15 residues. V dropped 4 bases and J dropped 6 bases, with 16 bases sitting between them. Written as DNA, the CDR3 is TGTGCCAGCAGCTGCAGTAAAAGGGGGTTCAATGAGCAGTTCTTC. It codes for CASSCSKRGFNEQFF.

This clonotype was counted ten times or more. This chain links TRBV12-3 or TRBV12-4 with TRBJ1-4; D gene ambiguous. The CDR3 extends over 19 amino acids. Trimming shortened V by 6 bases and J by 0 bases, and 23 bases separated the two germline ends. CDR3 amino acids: CASSRGTPAPNATNEKLFF. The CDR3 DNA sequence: TGTGCCAGCAGCCGCGGAACGCCTGCACCAAATGCAACTAATGAAAAACTGTTTTTT.

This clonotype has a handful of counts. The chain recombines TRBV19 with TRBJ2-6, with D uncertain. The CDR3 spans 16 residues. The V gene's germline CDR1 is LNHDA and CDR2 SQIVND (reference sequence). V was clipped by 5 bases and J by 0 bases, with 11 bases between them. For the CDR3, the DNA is TGTGCCAGTAGTGGAACAGCCAACTCTGGGGCCAACGTCCTGACTTTC. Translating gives CASSGTANSGANVLTF.

The CDR3 sequence: CASSFTGGASTEAFF. CDR3 in DNA: TGCGCCAGCAGCTTTACAGGGGGCGCGAGCACTGAAGCTTTCTTT. The gene calls are TRBV5-1 and TRBJ1-1, with TRBD1 matching 9 bases. In germline, CDR1 is SGHRS, CDR2 YFSETQ. The CDR3 is made up of 15 amino acids. The V gene end was trimmed by 2 bases and the J gene end by 4 bases; junction bases not matched to a gene: 6.

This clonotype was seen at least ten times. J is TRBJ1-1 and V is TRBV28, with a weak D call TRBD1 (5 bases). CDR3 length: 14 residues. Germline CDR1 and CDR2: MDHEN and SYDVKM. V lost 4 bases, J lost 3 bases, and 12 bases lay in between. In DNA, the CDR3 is TGTGCCAGCAGTTCCCCCCCAGGGTACACTGAAGCTTTCTTT. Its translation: CASSSPPGYTEAFF.

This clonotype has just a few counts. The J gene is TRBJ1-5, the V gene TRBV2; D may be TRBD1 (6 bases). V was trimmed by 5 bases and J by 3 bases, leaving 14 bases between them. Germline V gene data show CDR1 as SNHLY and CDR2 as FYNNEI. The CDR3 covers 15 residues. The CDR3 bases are TGTGCCAGCAGTCAAGGGACAAGGGCCAATCAGCCCCAGCATTTT. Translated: CASSQGTRANQPQHF. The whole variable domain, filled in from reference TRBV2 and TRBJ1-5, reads EPEVTQTPSHQVTQMGQEVILRCVPISNHLYFYWYRQILGQKVEFLVSFYNNEISEKSEIFDDQFSVERPDGSNFTLKIRSTKLEDSAMYFCASSQGTRANQPQHFGDGTRLSIL.

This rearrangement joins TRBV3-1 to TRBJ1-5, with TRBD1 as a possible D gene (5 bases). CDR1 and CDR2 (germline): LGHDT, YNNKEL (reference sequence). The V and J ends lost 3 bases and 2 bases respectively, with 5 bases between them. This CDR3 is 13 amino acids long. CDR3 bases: TGTGCCAGCAGCCACAGGGGCAATCAGCCCCAGCATTTT. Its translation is CASSHRGNQPQHF.

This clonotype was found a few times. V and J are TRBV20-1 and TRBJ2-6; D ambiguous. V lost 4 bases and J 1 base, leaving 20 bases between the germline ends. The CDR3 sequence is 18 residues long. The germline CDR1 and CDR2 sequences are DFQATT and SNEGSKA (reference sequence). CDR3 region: CSANIRFGAVSGANVLTF. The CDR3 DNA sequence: TGCAGTGCTAATATAAGGTTCGGAGCAGTTTCTGGGGCCAACGTCCTGACTTTC.